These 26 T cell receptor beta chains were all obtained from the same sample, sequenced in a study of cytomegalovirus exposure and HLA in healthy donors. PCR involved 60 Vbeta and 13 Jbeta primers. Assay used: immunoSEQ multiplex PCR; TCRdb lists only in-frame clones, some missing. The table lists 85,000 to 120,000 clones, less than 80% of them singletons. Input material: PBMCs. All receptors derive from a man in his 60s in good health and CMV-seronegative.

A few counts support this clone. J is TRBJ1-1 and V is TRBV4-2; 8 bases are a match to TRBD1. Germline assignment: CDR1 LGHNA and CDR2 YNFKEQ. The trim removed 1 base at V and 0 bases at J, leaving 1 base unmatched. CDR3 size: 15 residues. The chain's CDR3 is CASSQGQGMNTEAFF. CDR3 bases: TGTGCCAGCAGCCAAGGACAGGGGATGAACACTGAAGCTTTCTTT.

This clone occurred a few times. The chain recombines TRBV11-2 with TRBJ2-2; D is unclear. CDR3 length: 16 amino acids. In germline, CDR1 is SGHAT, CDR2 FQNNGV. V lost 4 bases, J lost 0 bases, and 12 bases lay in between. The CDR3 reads CASSSRSLTNTGELFF. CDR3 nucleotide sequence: TGTGCCAGCAGCTCGCGATCCCTCACGAACACCGGGGAGCTGTTTTTT.

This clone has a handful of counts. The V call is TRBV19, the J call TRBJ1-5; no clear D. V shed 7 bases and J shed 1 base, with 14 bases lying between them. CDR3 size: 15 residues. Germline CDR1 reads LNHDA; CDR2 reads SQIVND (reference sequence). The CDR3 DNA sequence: TGTGCCAGTACGCCTGAGGGAAGGAGCAATCAGCCCCAGCATTTT. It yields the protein CASTPEGRSNQPQHF. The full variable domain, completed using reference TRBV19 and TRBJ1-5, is DGGITQSPKYLFRKEGQNVTLSCEQNLNHDAMYWYRQDPGQGLRLIYYSQIVNDFQKGDIAEGYSVSREKKESFPLTVTSAQKNPTAFYLCASTPEGRSNQPQHFGDGTRLSIL.

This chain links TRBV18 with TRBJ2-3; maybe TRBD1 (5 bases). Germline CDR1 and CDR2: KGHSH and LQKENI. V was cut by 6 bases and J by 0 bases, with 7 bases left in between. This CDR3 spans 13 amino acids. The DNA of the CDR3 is TGTGCCAGCTCGCGACAGAGCACAGATACGCAGTATTTT. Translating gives CASSRQSTDTQYF. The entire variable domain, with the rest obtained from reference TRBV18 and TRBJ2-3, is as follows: NAGVMQNPRHLVRRRGQEARLRCSPMKGHSHVYWYRQLPEEGLKFMVYLQKENIIDESGMPKERFSAEFPKEGPSILRIQQVVRGDSAAYFCASSRQSTDTQYFGPGTRLTVL.

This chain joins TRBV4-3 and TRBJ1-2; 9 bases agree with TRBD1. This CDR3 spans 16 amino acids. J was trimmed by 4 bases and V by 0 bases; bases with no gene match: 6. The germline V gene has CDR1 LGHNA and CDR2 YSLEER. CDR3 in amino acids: CASSQDLTGGGYGYTF. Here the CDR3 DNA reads TGCGCCAGCAGCCAAGATTTGACAGGGGGAGGCTATGGCTACACCTTC.

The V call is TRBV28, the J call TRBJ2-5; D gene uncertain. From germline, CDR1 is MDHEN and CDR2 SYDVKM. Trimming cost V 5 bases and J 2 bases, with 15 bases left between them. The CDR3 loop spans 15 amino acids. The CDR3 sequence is CASSANLVTQETQYF. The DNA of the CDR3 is TGTGCCAGCAGTGCCAACTTGGTGACACAAGAGACCCAGTACTTC.

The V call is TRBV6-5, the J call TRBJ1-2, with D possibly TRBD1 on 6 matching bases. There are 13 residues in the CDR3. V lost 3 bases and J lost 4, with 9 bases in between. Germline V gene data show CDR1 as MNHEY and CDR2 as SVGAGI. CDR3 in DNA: TGTGCCAGCAGTTATGGGGGCCTCTATGGCTACACCTTC. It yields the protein CASSYGGLYGYTF.

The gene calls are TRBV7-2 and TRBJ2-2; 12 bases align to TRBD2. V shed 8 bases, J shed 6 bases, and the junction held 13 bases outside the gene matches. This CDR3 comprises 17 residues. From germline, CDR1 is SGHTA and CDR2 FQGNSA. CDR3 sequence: CASRLVLAGGRAGELFF. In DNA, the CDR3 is TGTGCCAGCCGGCTTGTGCTAGCGGGGGGGAGGGCCGGGGAGCTGTTTTTT.

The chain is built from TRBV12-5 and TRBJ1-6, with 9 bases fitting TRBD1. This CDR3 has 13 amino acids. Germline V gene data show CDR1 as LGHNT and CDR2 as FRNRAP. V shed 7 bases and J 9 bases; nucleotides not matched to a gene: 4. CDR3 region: CASATDRGSPLHF. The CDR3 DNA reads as TGTGCTAGTGCAACGGACAGGGGTTCACCCCTCCACTTT.

The CDR3 DNA reads as TGTGCCAGCAGCTTAATGAGCCGGGTAGCCAAAAACATTCAGTACTTC. Its protein product is CASSLMSRVAKNIQYF. This chain connects TRBV7-8 to TRBJ2-4, with D unclear. Germline V gives CDR1 SGHVS, CDR2 FQNEAQ. V was cut by 2 bases and J by 0 bases, with 11 bases left in between. The CDR3 is 16 amino acids.

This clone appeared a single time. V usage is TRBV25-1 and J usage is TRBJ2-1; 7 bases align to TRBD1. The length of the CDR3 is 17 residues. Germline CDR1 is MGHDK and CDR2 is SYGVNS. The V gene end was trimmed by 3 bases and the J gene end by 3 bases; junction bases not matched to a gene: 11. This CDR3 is CASSEGAGGYFYNEQFF. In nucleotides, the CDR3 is TGTGCCAGCAGTGAGGGGGCAGGGGGATACTTCTACAATGAGCAGTTCTTC. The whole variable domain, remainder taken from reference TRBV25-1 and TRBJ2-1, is EADIYQTPRYLVIGTGKKITLECSQTMGHDKMYWYQQDPGMELHLIHYSYGVNSTEKGDLSSESTVSRIRTEHFPLTLESARPSHTSQYLCASSEGAGGYFYNEQFFGPGTRLTVL.

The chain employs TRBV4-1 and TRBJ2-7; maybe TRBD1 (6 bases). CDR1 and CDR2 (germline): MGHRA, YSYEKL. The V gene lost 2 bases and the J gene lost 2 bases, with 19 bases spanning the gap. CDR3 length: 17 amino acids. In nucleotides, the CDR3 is TGCGCCAGCAGCCAAAAGCTGGACAGCCTTTTTACCTACGAGCAGTACTTC. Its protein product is CASSQKLDSLFTYEQYF.

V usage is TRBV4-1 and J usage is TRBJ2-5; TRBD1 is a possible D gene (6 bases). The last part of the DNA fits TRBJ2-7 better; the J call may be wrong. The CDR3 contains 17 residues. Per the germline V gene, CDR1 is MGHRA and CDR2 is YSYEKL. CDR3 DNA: TGCGCCAGCAGCCAAAAGCTGGACAGCCTTTTTACCTACGAGCAGTACTTC. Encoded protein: CASSQKLDSLFTYEQYF.

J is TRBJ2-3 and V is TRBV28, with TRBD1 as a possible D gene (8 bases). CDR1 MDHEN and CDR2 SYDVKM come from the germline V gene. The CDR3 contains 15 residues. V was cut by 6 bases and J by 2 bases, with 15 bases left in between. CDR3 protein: CASSRTGGDTDTQYF. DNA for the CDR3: TGTGCCAGCAGCCGCACAGGGGGGGACACAGATACGCAGTATTTT.

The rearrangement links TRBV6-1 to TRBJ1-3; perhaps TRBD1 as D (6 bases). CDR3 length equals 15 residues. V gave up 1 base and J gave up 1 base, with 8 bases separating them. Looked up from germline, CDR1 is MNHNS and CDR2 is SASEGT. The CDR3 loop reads CASSEVRGSGNTIYF. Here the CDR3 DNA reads TGTGCCAGCAGTGAAGTCAGGGGTTCTGGAAACACCATATATTTT.

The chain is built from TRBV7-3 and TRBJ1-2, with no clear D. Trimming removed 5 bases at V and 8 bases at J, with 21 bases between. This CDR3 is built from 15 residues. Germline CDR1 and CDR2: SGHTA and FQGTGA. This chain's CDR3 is CASSPNAIESMGYTF. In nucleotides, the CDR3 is TGTGCCAGCAGCCCCAATGCGATTGAGTCTATGGGCTACACCTTC.

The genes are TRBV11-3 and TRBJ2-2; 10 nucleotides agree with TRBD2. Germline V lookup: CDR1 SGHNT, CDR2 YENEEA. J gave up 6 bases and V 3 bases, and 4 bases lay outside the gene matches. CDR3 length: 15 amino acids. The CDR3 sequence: CASSFSGGQAGELFF. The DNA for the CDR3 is TGTGCCAGCAGCTTTAGCGGGGGGCAAGCCGGGGAGCTGTTTTTT.

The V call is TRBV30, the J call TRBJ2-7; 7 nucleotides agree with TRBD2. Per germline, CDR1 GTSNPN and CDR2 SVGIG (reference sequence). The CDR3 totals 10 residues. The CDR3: CAWVTGRKEV. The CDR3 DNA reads TGTGCCTGGGTTACCGGGAGGAAAGAAGTC.

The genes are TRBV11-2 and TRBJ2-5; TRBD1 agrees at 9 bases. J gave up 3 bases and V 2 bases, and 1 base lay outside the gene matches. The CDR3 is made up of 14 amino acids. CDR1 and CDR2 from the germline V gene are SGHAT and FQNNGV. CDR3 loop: CASSLWDREETQYF. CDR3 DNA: TGTGCCAGCAGCTTATGGGACAGGGAAGAGACCCAGTACTTC. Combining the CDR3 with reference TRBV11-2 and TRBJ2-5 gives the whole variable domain EAGVAQSPRYKIIEKRQSVAFWCNPISGHATLYWYQQILGQGPKLLIQFQNNGVVDDSQLPKDRFSAERLKGVDSTLKIQPAKLEDSAVYLCASSLWDREETQYFGPGTRLLVL.

CDR3 amino acids: CASSEARGGRSPYNEQFF. CDR3 nucleotide sequence: TGTGCCAGCAGTGAAGCTCGTGGGGGGAGATCACCTTACAATGAGCAGTTCTTC. V gene TRBV2 combines with J gene TRBJ2-1, with D maybe TRBD2 (6 bases). The length of the CDR3 is 18 residues. The V end lost 0 bases, the J end lost 4 bases, and 19 bases lay between the germline ends. Looked up from germline, CDR1 is SNHLY and CDR2 is FYNNEI.

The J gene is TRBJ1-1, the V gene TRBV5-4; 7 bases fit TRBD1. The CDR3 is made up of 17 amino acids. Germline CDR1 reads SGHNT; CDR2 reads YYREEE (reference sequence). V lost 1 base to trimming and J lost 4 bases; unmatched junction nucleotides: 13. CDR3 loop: CASSLQQGTVIVTEAFF. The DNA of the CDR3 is TGTGCCAGCAGCTTGCAACAGGGGACGGTCATTGTCACTGAAGCTTTCTTT.

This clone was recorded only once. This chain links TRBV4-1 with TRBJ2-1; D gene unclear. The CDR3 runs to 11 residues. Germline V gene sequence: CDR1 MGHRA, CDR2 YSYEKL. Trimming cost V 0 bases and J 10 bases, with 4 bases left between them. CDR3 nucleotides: TGCGCCAGCAGCCAAGATATCGAGCAGTTCTTC. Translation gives CASSQDIEQFF.

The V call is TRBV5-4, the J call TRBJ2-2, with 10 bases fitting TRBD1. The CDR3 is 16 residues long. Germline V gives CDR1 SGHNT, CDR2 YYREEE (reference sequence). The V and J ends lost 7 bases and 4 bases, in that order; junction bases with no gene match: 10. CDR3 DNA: TGTGCCAGCCTCCACGGGGGACAGGGGAGCACCGGGGAGCTGTTTTTT. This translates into CASLHGGQGSTGELFF.

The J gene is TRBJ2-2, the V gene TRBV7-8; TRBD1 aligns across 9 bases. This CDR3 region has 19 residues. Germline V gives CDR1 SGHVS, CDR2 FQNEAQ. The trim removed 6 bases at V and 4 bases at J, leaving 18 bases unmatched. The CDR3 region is CASRLVPDRGRLSTGELFF. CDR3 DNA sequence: TGTGCCAGCAGGTTGGTCCCGGACAGGGGAAGACTTAGCACCGGGGAGCTGTTTTTT.

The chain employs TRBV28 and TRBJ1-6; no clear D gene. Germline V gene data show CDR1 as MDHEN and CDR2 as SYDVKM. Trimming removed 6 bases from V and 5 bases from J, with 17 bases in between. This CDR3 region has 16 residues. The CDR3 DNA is TGTGCCAGCAGCCTATTATTGAGGTCTCATAATTCACCCCTCCACTTT. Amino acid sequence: CASSLLLRSHNSPLHF.

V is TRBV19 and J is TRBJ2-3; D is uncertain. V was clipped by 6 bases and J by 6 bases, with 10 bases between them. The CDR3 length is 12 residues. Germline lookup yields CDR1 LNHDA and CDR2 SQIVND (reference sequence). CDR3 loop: CASSLMEDTQYF. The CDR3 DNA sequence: TGTGCCAGTAGCCTAATGGAGGATACGCAGTATTTT.